The next 8 T cell receptor beta chains were all read from a single sample in a study of tissue T cells after allogeneic stem cell transplantation. Assay used: immunoSEQ multiplex PCR; TCRdb lists only in-frame clones, some missing. This table holds several thousand clones, about three quarters found once. This specimen consisted of blood, obtained before transplantation. These receptors all stem from a man between 40 and 75 years old who later had graft-versus-host disease after an allogeneic stem cell transplant.

The chain recombines TRBV29-1 with TRBJ1-1; D not certain. CDR1 and CDR2 from the germline V gene are SQVTM and ANQGSEA. The CDR3 loop spans 13 amino acids. With 6 bases removed from V and 1 base from J, the gap between germline ends came to 12 bases. Here the CDR3 reads CSVRENENTEAFF. CDR3 bases: TGCAGCGTGAGGGAAAATGAGAACACTGAAGCTTTCTTT.

V and J are TRBV7-6 and TRBJ2-1; TRBD2 might be the D (6 bases). CDR1 and CDR2 (germline): SGHVS, FNYEAQ. CDR3 size: 16 residues. Trimming removed 1 base at V and 3 bases at J, with 13 bases between. The CDR3 loop reads CASSLDASAVYNEQFF. In DNA form, the CDR3 reads TGTGCCAGCAGCTTAGATGCTAGCGCAGTCTACAATGAGCAGTTCTTC.

This clone was counted a few times. The chain employs TRBV5-5 and TRBJ1-2, with D unclear. The germline V and J ends were trimmed by 3 bases and 6 bases, with 21 bases remaining between them. Germline V CDR1 and CDR2: SGHKS, YYEKEE (reference sequence). This CDR3 region has 16 residues. CDR3 sequence: CASSSIFSEGRDGYTF. Here the CDR3 DNA reads TGTGCCAGCAGCTCCATCTTTAGTGAGGGTCGCGATGGCTACACCTTC.

The rearrangement links TRBV5-5 to TRBJ1-3, with D perhaps matching TRBD1 (5 bases). Germline loops: CDR1 SGHKS, CDR2 YYEKEE (reference sequence). Trimming took 4 bases from V and 3 from J, leaving 8 bases between them. This CDR3 spans 13 amino acids. The CDR3 DNA is TGTGCCAGCAGCGTGGGACTTGGAAACACCATATATTTT. Its translation is CASSVGLGNTIYF.

In this sample, this clone turned up once. The chain couples TRBV7-9 to TRBJ2-1, with TRBD1 identical over 7 bases. V trimming: 5 bases; J trimming: 8 bases; junction bases outside the gene matches: 6. CDR3 length: 13 amino acids. Germline V gene lookup returns CDR1 SEHNR and CDR2 FQNEAQ (reference sequence). As DNA, the CDR3 is TGTGCCAGCAGCCCCTGGACAGGCGATGAGCAGTTCTTC. It specifies CASSPWTGDEQFF. Filled out from reference TRBV7-9 and TRBJ2-1, the complete variable domain reads DTGVSQNPRHKITKRGQNVTFRCDPISEHNRLYWYRQTLGQGPEFLTYFQNEAQLEKSRLLSDRFSAERPKGSFSTLEIQRTEQGDSAMYLCASSPWTGDEQFFGPGTRLTVL.

This sequence joins TRBV30 and TRBJ2-1; the D is unclear. This CDR3 is built from 11 residues. The germline CDR1 and CDR2 sequences are GTSNPN and SVGIG (reference sequence). Between the trimmed V and J ends, which lost 1 base and 7 bases, there was a span of 5 bases. CDR3 sequence reads: CAWSAGNEQFF. In nucleotides, the CDR3 is TGTGCCTGGAGTGCCGGGAATGAGCAGTTCTTC.

CDR3 sequence: CASSSPPLGNGYTF. CDR3 nucleotides: TGTGCCAGCAGCTCCCCACCCTTAGGGAATGGCTACACCTTC. This chain connects TRBV7-9 to TRBJ1-2; D is unresolved. Trimming stripped 4 bases from V and 6 bases from J, with 15 bases between. The CDR3 loop spans 14 amino acids. Germline CDR1 and CDR2: SEHNR and FQNEAQ (reference sequence).

In nucleotides, the CDR3 is TGCGCCAGCAGTGTGCAGTCTGGAAACACCATATATTTT. Translated, it gives CASSVQSGNTIYF. The chain has TRBV10-1 and TRBJ1-3; no clear D gene. The CDR3 has 13 amino acids. CDR1 WNHNN and CDR2 SYGVQD come from the germline V gene (reference sequence). The V end lost 4 bases, the J end lost 1 base, and 5 bases lay between the germline ends.